This T cell receptor (beta chain) was obtained from a study of CD8 T cells in ankylosing spondylitis. Construction of TCR beta libraries was performed using quantitative 5'-RACE with molecular barcodes. Each CDR3 protein is one row after TCRdb ran MiXCR on the 5' RACE reads. The repertoire has 750,000 to 850,000 distinct CDR3 sequences, roughly 12% of them found once; the top ten carry approximately 0.51%. A note on this clonotype: Antigen unknown.

Study results and limitations: Reported data indicate significant enrichment of disease-linked clones within matched ankylosing spondylitis synovial fluid. Apparently characteristic of ankylosing spondylitis blood was a TCR beta motif (about 8 highly homologous variants).

The germline gives CDR1 ENHRY, CDR2 SYGVKD. J gave up 9 bases and V 6 bases, and 12 bases lay outside the gene matches. This CDR3 region has 16 residues. This clonotype was obtained from a male donor with ankylosing spondylitis. The V and J genes are TRBV10-3 and TRBJ2-1; TRBD2 matches 12 bases. Source material: blood, either unsorted or a sorted T cell fraction (not recorded which). The CDR3 here is CAIRAPGLAGGAEQFF. The CDR3 coding sequence is TGTGCCATCAGGGCCCCGGGACTAGCGGGTGGGGCTGAGCAGTTCTTC.